This is a list of T cell receptor beta chains from one sample in a study of blood T cell repertoires in COVID-19. TCRdb's copy holds only in-frame clones and misses some; the assay was immunoSEQ multiplex PCR. The sample records some 70,000 clones, 70% to 90% being singletons. Sequencing was done on a sample of peripheral blood. The receptors originated from an elderly woman with active COVID-19. The CDR3 runs from the conserved cysteine through the conserved F or W. D genes are given only for firm matches. Clone size is shown for a subset of rows, as once, few, many or a class of expanded clone.

V	D	size	J	CDR3	DNA
TRBV4-3	NA	NA	TRBJ1-4	CASSQGTSARADKLFF	TGCGCCAGCAGCCAAGGGACGTCGGCCAGGGCGGACAAACTGTTTTTT
TRBV28	NA	NA	TRBJ1-2	CASRLTGGPGRDGYTF	TGTGCCAGCAGGCTCACGGGAGGGCCGGGGCGAGATGGCTACACCTTC
TRBV5-4	NA	NA	TRBJ2-3	CASSFPDSTDTQYF	TGTGCCAGCAGCTTCCCAGATAGCACAGATACGCAGTATTTT
TRBV10-3	TRBD1	NA	TRBJ1-4	CAIRQTGEDEKLFF	TGTGCCATCAGACAGACAGGGGAGGATGAAAAACTGTTTTTT
TRBV28	NA	NA	TRBJ1-3	CASTTGGAGNTIYF	TGTGCCAGCACCACGGGGGGCGCTGGAAACACCATATATTTT
TRBV5-1	TRBD1	NA	TRBJ1-4	CASSLFGQATNEKLFF	TGCGCCAGCAGCTTGTTCGGACAGGCAACTAATGAAAAACTGTTTTTT
TRBV6-5	TRBD2	NA	TRBJ2-1	CASRRLAGVNEQFF	TGTGCCAGCAGAAGACTAGCGGGAGTCAATGAGCAGTTCTTC
TRBV7-9	TRBD2	NA	TRBJ2-1	CASSSGLAYNEQFF	TGTGCCAGCAGCTCGGGACTAGCGTACAATGAGCAGTTCTTC
TRBV5-1	NA	NA	TRBJ2-5	CASSLRTTQETQYF	TGCGCCAGCAGCTTGAGGACTACACAAGAGACCCAGTACTTC
TRBV6-5	NA	NA	TRBJ2-5	CASRRDGQETQYF	TGTGCCAGCAGGCGGGACGGCCAAGAGACCCAGTACTTC
TRBV9	TRBD1	NA	TRBJ2-7	CASSEGQGISYEQYF	TGTGCCAGCAGCGAGGGACAGGGGATTTCATACGAGCAGTACTTC
TRBV20-1	TRBD2	NA	TRBJ2-5	CSASVPSGRHGQETQYF	TGCAGTGCTAGTGTGCCTAGCGGGAGGCATGGGCAAGAGACCCAGTACTTC
TRBV19	NA	NA	TRBJ2-2	CASSSRQPRDTGELFF	TGTGCCAGTAGTTCCCGACAGCCAAGGGACACCGGGGAGCTGTTTTTT
TRBV18	NA	NA	TRBJ1-2	CASSPNRGGYGYTF	TGTGCCAGCTCACCTAACCGGGGGGGCTATGGCTACACCTTC
TRBV6-5	NA	NA	TRBJ1-1	CASRQQRNTEAFF	TGTGCCAGCAGGCAACAAAGGAACACTGAAGCTTTCTTT
TRBV5-6	NA	once	TRBJ2-3	CASSLGGQMAIGTDTQYF	TGTGCCAGCAGCTTGGGGGGACAAATGGCCATCGGCACAGATACGCAGTATTTT
TRBV11-2	TRBD2	NA	TRBJ2-7	CASSLQAGVNEQYF	TGTGCCAGCAGCCTCCAAGCGGGAGTAAACGAGCAGTACTTC